Each of the 24 T cell receptor beta chains below was sequenced from the same sample in a study of cytomegalovirus exposure and HLA in healthy donors. Method: immunoSEQ multiplex PCR; TCRdb's copy keeps in-frame clones and lacks some. Seen here are 200,000 to 300,000 clones, approximately 84% observed once, and the top ten hold around 1.3%. Sequenced sample: PBMCs. The receptors originated from a woman between 25 and 40 years old in good health and CMV-seropositive.

This chain joins TRBV27 and TRBJ2-5, with D perhaps TRBD2 (6 bases). CDR3 size: 13 residues. CDR1 is MNHEY, CDR2 SMNVEV, per germline (reference sequence). V lost 2 bases to trimming and J lost 9 bases, with 13 bases between them. The CDR3 is CASSLGLPGPQYF. In DNA form, the CDR3 reads TGTGCCAGCAGTTTAGGACTACCCGGACCCCAGTACTTC.

V is TRBV6-5 and J is TRBJ2-7, with 7 bases aligning to TRBD2. Germline loops: CDR1 MNHEY, CDR2 SVGAGI. This CDR3 is 15 amino acids long. V dropped 2 bases and J dropped 2; count of bases not matched to a gene: 6. CDR3 sequence (DNA): TGTGCCAGCAGTTACAGCAGCGGGGAAACCTACGAGCAGTACTTC. Its translation is CASSYSSGETYEQYF.

The rearrangement uses TRBV27 and TRBJ2-2; possibly TRBD1 for D (5 bases). CDR3 length: 14 residues. The V end was cut by 3 bases, the J end by 4 bases, with 9 bases between. Germline loops: CDR1 MNHEY, CDR2 SMNVEV (reference sequence). This chain's CDR3 is CASSFSGFTGELFF. The CDR3 DNA is TGTGCCAGCAGTTTTTCAGGGTTCACCGGGGAGCTGTTTTTT.

The chain joins TRBV18 to TRBJ2-3, with TRBD2 matching over 12 bases. This CDR3 comprises 15 residues. Germline V gene sequence: CDR1 KGHSH, CDR2 LQKENI. V dropped 4 bases and J dropped 4; count of bases not matched to a gene: 3. The CDR3 loop reads CASSQTSGSADTQYF. DNA of the CDR3: TGTGCCAGCTCACAGACTAGCGGGAGTGCAGATACGCAGTATTTT.

J is TRBJ2-1 and V is TRBV27; D is possibly TRBD2 (5 bases). Trimming removed 2 bases at V and 14 bases at J, with 13 bases between. The CDR3 has 12 amino acids. Germline CDR1 and CDR2: MNHEY and SMNVEV (reference sequence). CDR3 sequence reads: CASSLGTGIEFF. The DNA of the CDR3 is TGTGCCAGCAGTTTAGGCACCGGGATTGAGTTCTTC.

The chain recombines TRBV11-1 with TRBJ2-2; D is possibly TRBD1 (5 bases). Trimming cost V 7 bases and J 4 bases, with 10 bases left between them. Germline values: CDR1 SGHAT, CDR2 FQDESV (reference sequence). This CDR3 comprises 13 residues. CDR3 sequence reads: CASTKGITGELFF. As DNA, the CDR3 is TGTGCCAGCACTAAGGGGATCACCGGGGAGCTGTTTTTT.

The chain employs TRBV11-2 and TRBJ2-1, with no clear D. The germline gives CDR1 SGHAT, CDR2 FQNNGV. This CDR3 is 16 amino acids long. Trimming pared 1 base from V and 0 bases from J, leaving 10 bases between. Here the CDR3 reads CASSLVARSSYNEQFF. As DNA, the CDR3 is TGTGCCAGCAGCTTAGTTGCTAGGAGCTCCTACAATGAGCAGTTCTTC. Complete variable domain (other parts from reference TRBV11-2 and TRBJ2-1): EAGVAQSPRYKIIEKRQSVAFWCNPISGHATLYWYQQILGQGPKLLIQFQNNGVVDDSQLPKDRFSAERLKGVDSTLKIQPAKLEDSAVYLCASSLVARSSYNEQFFGPGTRLTVL.

The rearrangement links TRBV7-2 to TRBJ2-7; 9 bases map to TRBD2. This CDR3 spans 16 amino acids. With 2 bases clipped from V and 6 bases from J, the junction kept 11 bases outside the gene matches. Germline V gene data show CDR1 as SGHTA and CDR2 as FQGNSA. The CDR3 reads CASSLRLAGLALEQYF. CDR3 DNA: TGTGCCAGCAGCTTAAGGCTAGCGGGACTCGCTCTCGAGCAGTACTTC.

The chain employs TRBV18 and TRBJ2-5; D is undetermined. The germline V gene has CDR1 KGHSH and CDR2 LQKENI. Deletions cut 1 base from V and 5 bases from J, with 8 bases between. The CDR3 is 13 amino acids. As DNA, the CDR3 is TGTGCCAGCTCACCACGTGGAGAGGAGACCCAGTACTTC. It specifies CASSPRGEETQYF.

The V and J genes are TRBV7-7 and TRBJ2-3, with 10 bases lining up with TRBD2. Germline V gives CDR1 SSHAT, CDR2 FNYEAQ (reference sequence). With V trimmed by 0 bases and J by 3 bases, 6 bases remained unmatched. The CDR3 has 17 amino acids. Written as DNA, the CDR3 is TGTGCCAGCAGCTTAGCCCCAGGAGCGGGAGGGACAGATACGCAGTATTTT. Amino acids: CASSLAPGAGGTDTQYF. Looking up the rest from reference TRBV7-7 and TRBJ2-3 gives the full variable domain: GAGVSQSPRYKVTKRGQDVTLRCDPISSHATLYWYQQALGQGPEFLTYFNYEAQPDKSGLPSDRFSAERPEGSISTLTIQRTEQRDSAMYRCASSLAPGAGGTDTQYFGPGTRLTVL.

The V gene is TRBV4-2, the J gene TRBJ2-1; D gene unclear. CDR3 length: 14 residues. V dropped 0 bases and J dropped 3 bases, with 6 bases sitting between them. Per germline, CDR1 LGHNA and CDR2 YNFKEQ. CDR3 DNA: TGTGCCAGCAGCCAAGAAGAGGTCTACAATGAGCAGTTCTTC. Translating gives CASSQEEVYNEQFF.

The V gene is TRBV6-5, the J gene TRBJ1-1, with 10 nucleotides matching TRBD1. There are 16 residues in the CDR3. V shed 4 bases, J shed 0 bases, and the junction held 5 bases outside the gene matches. Germline V gives CDR1 MNHEY, CDR2 SVGAGI. CDR3 DNA: TGTGCCAGCAGTTCGCCGGGACAGGGGCTGAACACTGAAGCTTTCTTT. Translating gives CASSSPGQGLNTEAFF.

This rearrangement joins TRBV6-5 to TRBJ2-1; the match to TRBD2 covers 9 bases. There are 16 residues in the CDR3. Unmatched junction bases numbered 8, after V lost 0 bases and J lost 8 bases. The germline V gene has CDR1 MNHEY and CDR2 SVGAGI. The DNA for the CDR3 is TGTGCCAGCAGTTACTCGATAGGTAGCGGGAGCTATGAGCAGTTCTTC. It codes for CASSYSIGSGSYEQFF.

V gene TRBV5-1 combines with J gene TRBJ2-3; 10 nucleotides agree with TRBD2. Germline-derived CDR1 and CDR2 are SGHRS and YFSETQ. Trimming took 6 bases from V and 0 from J; bases not matched to a gene: 4. This CDR3 is built from 15 residues. CDR3 amino acids: CASNRLAGSTDTQYF. In nucleotides, the CDR3 is TGCGCCAGCAATAGACTAGCGGGTAGCACAGATACGCAGTATTTT.

The chain is built from TRBV11-2 and TRBJ2-1; 9 nucleotides align to TRBD1. The germline CDR1 and CDR2 sequences are SGHAT and FQNNGV. V was clipped by 2 bases and J by 14 bases; unmatched bases: 4. The CDR3 sequence is 12 residues long. The CDR3 DNA reads TGTGCCAGCAGCTTAATCCGGGACAGGGAGTTCTTC. It encodes CASSLIRDREFF.

This chain uses TRBV6-6 with TRBJ2-7; a weak D match, TRBD1 (6 bases). This CDR3 contains 14 residues. CDR1 and CDR2 (germline): MNHNY, SVGAGI (reference sequence). V was cut by 0 bases and J by 5 bases, with 11 bases left in between. The CDR3, as DNA: TGTGCCAGCAGTTACTCGGTCAGGGGCAACGAGCAGTACTTC. Translation gives CASSYSVRGNEQYF.

The CDR3 protein is CASTRTAIREKLFF. CDR3 bases: TGTGCCAGCACCCGGACAGCAATTCGTGAAAAACTGTTTTTT. This chain links TRBV28 with TRBJ1-4; D is possibly TRBD1 (6 bases). Germline V gene lookup returns CDR1 MDHEN and CDR2 SYDVKM. Between the trimmed V and J ends, which lost 7 bases and 7 bases, there was a span of 16 bases. The CDR3 covers 14 residues.

This chain connects TRBV9 to TRBJ2-7; 11 bases are shared with TRBD2. The CDR3 sequence is 15 residues long. V gave up 3 bases and J gave up 5 bases; unmatched junction bases: 7. The germline CDR1 and CDR2 sequences are SGDLS and YYNGEE. In DNA form, the CDR3 reads TGTGCCAGCAGCGGATTAGCGGGAGGGCCACACGAGCAGTACTTC. Translation: CASSGLAGGPHEQYF.

This clone was seen a single time. The chain's CDR3 is CASGGGVAGTDTQYF. CDR3 bases: TGTGCCAGCGGAGGTGGGGTAGCGGGCACAGATACGCAGTATTTT. The V gene is TRBV2, the J gene TRBJ2-3, with D perhaps TRBD2 (6 bases). CDR1 is SNHLY, CDR2 FYNNEI, per germline. The CDR3 length is 15 residues. V lost 8 bases, J lost 1 base, and 16 bases lay in between.

The chain employs TRBV27 and TRBJ1-1, with 8 nucleotides matching TRBD1. Trimming took 3 bases from V and 5 from J; bases not matched to a gene: 14. CDR1 and CDR2 from the germline V gene are MNHEY and SMNVEV (reference sequence). The CDR3 covers 17 residues. CDR3 amino acids: CASSFLISGRGLTEAFF. The CDR3, as DNA: TGTGCCAGCAGTTTTTTAATCTCGGGCAGGGGGCTGACTGAAGCTTTCTTT.

The chain recombines TRBV7-9 with TRBJ2-3, with D possibly matching TRBD2 (6 bases). Germline CDR1 reads SEHNR; CDR2 reads FQNEAQ (reference sequence). V was cut by 5 bases and J by 4 bases, with 16 bases left in between. The CDR3 loop spans 15 amino acids. CDR3 region: CASSVPGTSADTQYF. As DNA, the CDR3 is TGTGCCAGCAGCGTGCCCGGGACTTCGGCAGATACGCAGTATTTT.

The chain links TRBV4-1 to TRBJ2-3, with D possibly being TRBD1 (5 bases). Per the germline V gene, CDR1 is MGHRA and CDR2 is YSYEKL. V dropped 0 bases and J dropped 1 base, with 14 bases sitting between them. This CDR3 is 17 amino acids long. The CDR3 region has the DNA TGCGCCAGCAGCCAAGATGGGTCTCCCAGGGGCACAGATACGCAGTATTTT. Translated, it gives CASSQDGSPRGTDTQYF.

The V call is TRBV6-6, the J call TRBJ1-4, with D tentatively TRBD1 (6 bases). CDR1 and CDR2 from the germline V gene are MNHNY and SVGAGI (reference sequence). CDR3 length: 15 residues. Trimming removed 5 bases at V and 8 bases at J, with 18 bases between. Here the CDR3 DNA reads TGTGCCAGCAGTACCGCAGGGGCGACACGGGAAAAACTGTTTTTT. It translates to CASSTAGATREKLFF.

V is TRBV7-2 and J is TRBJ2-1; no firm D call. CDR3 length: 14 residues. CDR1 is SGHTA and CDR2 is FQGNSA in the germline V gene. Trimming took off 1 base at V and 3 bases at J, with 7 bases between the two ends. The CDR3 coding sequence is TGTGCCAGCAGCTTAGAGCCCAACTACAATGAGCAGTTCTTC. This codes for CASSLEPNYNEQFF.